These 14 T cell receptor beta chains came from one sample sequenced in a study of tumor-infiltrating lymphocytes in primary liver carcinoma. For blood RNA, unsorted whole blood served as the source, and germline DNA was extracted too. The authors made TCR beta cDNA from about 500 ng total RNA with a constant-region primer. Researchers made the TCR beta libraries by running three nested multiplex PCR rounds with slightly modified ARM-PCR. It was with TRBV1-TRBV30 forward primers and a C-beta reverse primer that the first two PCR rounds were run, at 10 to 11 cycles each. TCRdb independently ran MiXCR on the multiplex PCR reads; one entry per CDR3 protein. The sample lists over 250,000 distinct CDR3 sequences, nearly 60% seen once, with about a sixth in the top ten. Sequenced: peripheral blood. These receptors were taken from a woman aged 30 to 39 with primary liver carcinoma and hepatitis B virus infection.

This clonotype has a handful of counts. A single base separates this from a much larger clone, so it may be a read error. The chain is built from TRBV4-2 and TRBJ2-3, with 9 positions matching TRBD1. The CDR3 has 18 residues. Germline V gene sequence: CDR1 LGHNA, CDR2 YNFKEQ. CDR3 residues: CTSSQPTGGDRVTDTQYF. DNA for the CDR3: TGTACCAGCAGCCAGCCGACAGGGGGAGATCGTGTGACAGATACGCAGTATTTT.

As regards this clonotype: One end of the junction varies from germline; a read error may be responsible. The chain recombines TRBV4-2 with TRBJ2-3, with 7 bases lining up with TRBD1. This CDR3 has 14 residues. The germline V gene has CDR1 LGHNA and CDR2 YNFKEQ. The CDR3 sequence is CAISRGQATDTQYF. CDR3 sequence (DNA): TGTGCCATCAGCCGAGGACAGGCCACAGATACGCAGTATTTT.

The chain combines TRBV13 with TRBJ2-2; 10 nucleotides align to TRBD2. CDR1 and CDR2 (germline): PRHDT, FYEKMQ (reference sequence). Germline trimming cut 5 bases from V and 4 bases from J; bases unmatched to any gene: 4. The CDR3 spans 15 residues. In DNA, the CDR3 is TGTGCCAGCAGCCAATGGACTAGCGGCACCGGGGAGCTGTTTTTT. Its translation is CASSQWTSGTGELFF.

The chain combines TRBV7-9 with TRBJ2-5, with 11 nucleotides matching TRBD2. Losses at the gene ends were 1 base for V and 5 bases for J; bases not matched to a gene: 9. In germline, CDR1 is SEHNR, CDR2 FQNEAQ (reference sequence). This CDR3 is built from 17 residues. In DNA, the CDR3 is TGTGCCAGCAGCTTAGGGGGGCTAGCGGGAGGTTCGGAGACCCAGTACTTC. Translated: CASSLGGLAGGSETQYF.

This clonotype occurred a few times. V gene TRBV10-3 combines with J gene TRBJ2-1; D call uncertain. The germline CDR1 and CDR2 sequences are ENHRY and SYGVKD. Trimming took off 3 bases at V and 8 bases at J, with 5 bases between the two ends. The CDR3 consists of 11 residues. This chain's CDR3 is CAISDTYEQFF. The CDR3 coding sequence is TGTGCCATCAGTGATACTTATGAGCAGTTCTTC.

The CDR3 protein is CASSHLQGVDTEAFF. For the CDR3, the DNA is TGCGCCAGCAGCCATCTACAGGGGGTCGACACTGAAGCTTTCTTT. The rearrangement uses TRBV4-1 and TRBJ1-1; 8 nucleotides agree with TRBD1. The CDR3 length is 15 residues. V shed 3 bases and J 3 bases; nucleotides not matched to a gene: 6. Per the germline V gene, CDR1 is MGHRA and CDR2 is YSYEKL.

The chain combines TRBV4-1 with TRBJ2-5; D is unclear. Germline CDR1 MGHRA, CDR2 YSYEKL. This CDR3 spans 15 amino acids. Between the trimmed V and J ends, which lost 2 bases and 2 bases, there was a span of 12 bases. This CDR3 reads CASSQSRMAQETQYF. The CDR3 DNA reads as TGCGCCAGCAGCCAAAGTCGTATGGCGCAAGAGACCCAGTACTTC.

This chain uses TRBV5-6 with TRBJ1-1; D gene ambiguous. The germline V gene encodes CDR1 SGHDT and CDR2 YYEEEE. The CDR3 totals 12 residues. The V end was cut by 6 bases, the J end by 1 base, with 7 bases between. The CDR3 nucleotides read TGTGCCAGCAACTTAGGGAACACTGAAGCTTTCTTT. Translation: CASNLGNTEAFF.

In its sample, this clonotype was seen a few times. A much more abundant neighbour one base away suggests this may be a read error. This is likely a read error, given that the CDR3 carries no conserved phenylalanine or tryptophan at its end. This rearrangement joins TRBV6-5 to TRBJ1-6, with D unclear. Trimming removed 5 bases from V and 4 bases from J, with 6 bases in between. Germline V gene sequence: CDR1 MNHEY, CDR2 SVGAGI. The CDR3 loop spans 13 amino acids. CDR3 sequence: CASSVGYNSPLHY. CDR3 coding DNA: TGTGCCAGCAGTGTGGGATATAATTCACCCCTCCACTAT.

The V and J genes are TRBV20-1 and TRBJ2-7, with D perhaps matching TRBD1 (6 bases). In germline, CDR1 is DFQATT, CDR2 SNEGSKA (reference sequence). The germline V and J ends were trimmed by 4 bases and 4 bases, with 17 bases remaining between them. The CDR3 spans 14 residues. The CDR3 loop is CSATRHRESYEQYF. In nucleotides, the CDR3 is TGCAGTGCTACCCGCCACAGGGAATCATACGAGCAGTACTTC.

As concerns this clonotype: A much larger clone is a single base away; this may be a read error. The chain uses TRBV4-2 and TRBJ2-6; no clear D gene. The CDR3 spans 15 residues. In germline, CDR1 is LGHNA, CDR2 YNFKEQ. CDR3 sequence: CDSSRGPSGANVLTF. In nucleotides, the CDR3 is TGTGACAGCAGCCGAGGTCCGTCTGGGGCCAACGTCCTGACTTTC.

Of note for this clonotype: A read error may account for a junction end that differs from germline. The V gene is TRBV11-3, the J gene TRBJ2-7; no clear D. From germline, CDR1 is SGHNT and CDR2 YENEEA. This CDR3 spans 13 amino acids. CDR3 loop: CASSLDKSYEQYF. CDR3 bases: TGTGCCAGCAGCTTAGACAAGTCCTATGAGCAGTACTTC.

In the case of this clonotype: This may be a read error: a much more frequent sequence differs by one nucleotide. The chain employs TRBV29-1 and TRBJ2-4, with TRBD1 matching 12 bases. This CDR3 is 17 amino acids long. The germline V gene encodes CDR1 SQVTM and CDR2 ANQGSEA. CDR3 amino acids: CGVAGTGGGEAKNIQYF. Here the CDR3 DNA reads TGCGGCGTCGCCGGGACAGGGGGCGGTGAGGCCAAAAACATTCAGTACTTC. The whole variable domain, filled in from reference TRBV29-1 and TRBJ2-4, reads SAVISQKPSRDICQRGTSLTIQCQVDSQVTMMFWYRQQPGQSLTLIATANQGSEATYESGFVIDKFPISRPNLTFSTLTVSNMSPEDSSIYLCGVAGTGGGEAKNIQYFGAGTRLSVL.

About this clonotype: At one boundary the junction diverges from the germline segment, which might be a read error. The rearrangement joins TRBV6-2 or TRBV6-3 to TRBJ2-7, with D possibly matching TRBD2 (6 bases). This CDR3 is 16 amino acids long. Germline V lookup: CDR1 MNHEY, CDR2 SVGEGT. The CDR3 region has the DNA TGTGCCAGCAGTCCCCGGCGGGGACGGGTCTCCTACGAGGAGTACTTC. Protein: CASSPRRGRVSYEEYF.